One and the same sample provided the 29 T cell receptor beta chains below, sequenced in a study of early T cells in non-severe SARS-CoV-2 infection. MiXCR, applied by TCRdb to the 5' RACE reads, yields one record per CDR3 protein. The sample has 40,000 to 45,000 distinct CDR3 sequences; roughly 5% are singletons. Sequenced material: whole blood. The receptors originated from an adult who was a healthcare worker with PCR-confirmed SARS-CoV-2 infection or an uninfected control (not recorded which).

This clonotype was picked up many times. The gene calls are TRBV3-1 and TRBJ2-3, with TRBD2 matching 7 bases. The CDR3 runs to 15 residues. Germline CDR1 LGHDT, CDR2 YNNKEL (reference sequence). The V gene end was trimmed by 3 bases and the J gene end by 10 bases; junction bases not matched to a gene: 13. As DNA, the CDR3 is TGTGCCAGCAGCCAGAGCGGGGAGGGACTTCTGGCGCAGTATTTT. The encoded protein is CASSQSGEGLLAQYF.

This clonotype has more than one count but fewer than ten. The rearrangement joins TRBV24-1 to TRBJ2-3, with 7 bases lining up with TRBD2. Germline CDR1 KGHDR, CDR2 SFDVKD. V shed 4 bases and J 5 bases; nucleotides not matched to a gene: 8. CDR3 length: 15 amino acids. The CDR3 nucleotides are TGTGCCACCAGTGACTCGCGGGAGCTTCAAGATACGCAGTATTTT. It translates to CATSDSRELQDTQYF.

In its sample, this clonotype was seen many times. This sequence joins TRBV10-1 and TRBJ2-3; 7 bases fit TRBD1. The CDR3 contains 14 residues. Germline V lookup: CDR1 WNHNN, CDR2 SYGVQD (reference sequence). Trimming took 6 bases from V and 5 from J; bases not matched to a gene: 8. Here the CDR3 reads CASSGTVVGDTQYF. The CDR3 nucleotides are TGCGCCAGCAGCGGGACAGTTGTTGGAGATACGCAGTATTTT.

This clonotype appeared many times. The chain links TRBV30 to TRBJ1-5; no definite D call. V gave up 0 bases and J gave up 6 bases, with 12 bases separating them. CDR3 length equals 14 residues. The V gene's germline CDR1 is GTSNPN and CDR2 SVGIG (reference sequence). CDR3 bases: TGTGCCTGGAGTGTAGGGCCCCTTTTTCAGCCCCAGCATTTT. Its translation: CAWSVGPLFQPQHF.

This clonotype showed up just a few times. The genes are TRBV27 and TRBJ1-2; 7 bases match TRBD1. The V gene's germline CDR1 is MNHEY and CDR2 SMNVEV (reference sequence). V shed 8 bases, J shed 5 bases, and the junction held 17 bases outside the gene matches. There are 16 residues in the CDR3. CDR3 residues: CASFPVSKGTDYGYTF. The CDR3 DNA is TGTGCCAGCTTCCCGGTTTCAAAAGGGACAGATTATGGCTACACCTTC.

Worth noting for this clonotype: Since no conserved phenylalanine or tryptophan closes the CDR3, a read error is the likely cause. V and J are TRBV18 and TRBJ1-1; perhaps TRBD1 as D (6 bases). CDR1 KGHSH and CDR2 LQKENI come from the germline V gene. This CDR3 spans 15 amino acids. Trimming took off 3 bases at V and 5 bases at J, with 16 bases between the two ends. CDR3 in DNA: TGTGCCAGCTCACCCATGGCGGGGGCCATAACTGAAGCTTTCTCT. Translation gives CASSPMAGAITEAFS.

There are many counts of this clonotype. This chain links TRBV7-8 with TRBJ2-2; D is unclear. The germline V and J ends were trimmed by 6 bases and 1 base, with 9 bases remaining between them. Per the germline V gene, CDR1 is SGHVS and CDR2 is FQNEAQ. CDR3 length: 14 amino acids. The CDR3 sequence: CASSVAKNTGELFF. The DNA of the CDR3 is TGTGCCAGCAGTGTGGCCAAGAACACCGGGGAGCTGTTTTTT.

The chain joins TRBV21-1 to TRBJ2-7. TRBV21-1 is tagged as a pseudogene. The length of the CDR3 is 13 residues. CDR3 bases: TGTGCCAGCAGCATCGGTAAACCCCGCGAGCAGTACTTC. Residues: CASSIGKPREQYF.

This clonotype appeared many times. The chain is built from TRBV29-1 and TRBJ2-1, with 8 bases matching TRBD2. The germline V gene has CDR1 SQVTM and CDR2 ANQGSEA. V shed 6 bases, J shed 8 bases, and the junction held 3 bases outside the gene matches. This CDR3 comprises 11 residues. CDR3 nucleotides: TGCAGCGTAATAGCGGGATATGAGCAGTTCTTC. Encoded protein: CSVIAGYEQFF.

This clonotype was counted at least ten times. V is TRBV27 and J is TRBJ2-2; 9 positions match TRBD1. Per the germline V gene, CDR1 is MNHEY and CDR2 is SMNVEV (reference sequence). Unmatched junction bases numbered 3, after V lost 4 bases and J lost 3 bases. The CDR3 sequence is 15 residues long. In DNA, the CDR3 is TGTGCCAGCAGTTCGGGGACAGGGCACACCGGGGAGCTGTTTTTT. Amino acids: CASSSGTGHTGELFF.

The chain couples TRBV25-1 to TRBJ2-4; 11 nucleotides agree with TRBD1. From germline, CDR1 is MGHDK and CDR2 SYGVNS. The CDR3 has 15 amino acids. V shed 5 bases and J 7 bases; nucleotides not matched to a gene: 7. In nucleotides, the CDR3 is TGTGCCAGCAGTTCCGTTGGGACAGGGGGGAACATTCAGTACTTC. It codes for CASSSVGTGGNIQYF.

In its sample, this clonotype was seen many times. V is TRBV20-1 and J is TRBJ2-5; no clear D gene. The germline gives CDR1 DFQATT, CDR2 SNEGSKA (reference sequence). V shed 4 bases and J shed 1 base, with 13 bases lying between them. CDR3 length: 14 residues. The CDR3 loop reads CSAISAPIQETQYF. CDR3 nucleotide sequence: TGCAGTGCTATTTCAGCTCCAATCCAAGAGACCCAGTACTTC.

This clonotype has ten or more counts. Here the CDR3 reads CARSPRTGSYNEQFF. The CDR3 coding sequence is TGTGCCAGAAGCCCCCGGACCGGCTCCTACAATGAGCAGTTCTTC. V gene TRBV5-3 combines with J gene TRBJ2-1; D is unclear. TRBV5-3 falls under the ORF class, with uncertain function. The CDR3 spans 15 residues. V lost 4 bases, J lost 0 bases, and 11 bases lay in between.

This clonotype has only a few counts. Just one base apart from a much larger clone, this may be a read error. The gene calls are TRBV7-9 and TRBJ1-6, with 9 bases fitting TRBD1. CDR3 length: 14 amino acids. Germline V gene lookup returns CDR1 SEHNR and CDR2 FQNEAQ (reference sequence). CDR3 region: CVSRETGGVSPLHF. The CDR3 DNA follows: TGTGTCAGCAGAGAAACAGGGGGCGTTTCACCCCTCCACTTT.

This clonotype is medium-sized by share. This rearrangement joins TRBV2 to TRBJ2-1; 8 nucleotides match TRBD1. The V gene's germline CDR1 is SNHLY and CDR2 FYNNEI. V trimming: 6 bases; J trimming: 10 bases; junction bases outside the gene matches: 8. The CDR3 contains 13 residues. The CDR3 DNA reads TGTGCCAGCAGATTAAGCTCAGGGGGCGAGCAGTTCTTC. This gives the protein CASRLSSGGEQFF.

This clonotype occurred many times. This chain connects TRBV7-2 to TRBJ2-5, with D hard to call. Germline CDR1 reads SGHTA; CDR2 reads FQGNSA. V was trimmed by 2 bases and J by 3 bases, leaving 16 bases between them. The CDR3 length is 16 residues. This chain's CDR3 is CASSLLGLGAKETQYF. The CDR3 coding sequence is TGTGCCAGCAGCTTACTTGGGCTAGGAGCTAAAGAGACCCAGTACTTC. The full variable domain, completed using reference TRBV7-2 and TRBJ2-5, is GAGVSQSPSNKVTEKGKDVELRCDPISGHTALYWYRQSLGQGLEFLIYFQGNSAPDKSGLPSDRFSAERTGGSVSTLTIQRTQQEDSAVYLCASSLLGLGAKETQYFGPGTRLLVL.

This clonotype was recorded at least ten times. The chain employs TRBV28 and TRBJ1-6; weak D call: TRBD1 (6 bases). V lost 5 bases and J lost 8, with 13 bases in between. CDR3 length equals 14 residues. Germline values: CDR1 MDHEN, CDR2 SYDVKM. The chain's CDR3 is CASSPTGYYSPLHF. The DNA for the CDR3 is TGTGCCAGCAGTCCTACAGGGTATTATTCACCCCTCCACTTT.

Ten or more counts support this clonotype. CDR3 bases: TGTGCCAGCAGTCGACTAGCGGGAGGCTCGGCCCACGAGCAGTACTTC. This sequence encodes CASSRLAGGSAHEQYF. The J gene is TRBJ2-7, the V gene TRBV12-3 or TRBV12-4; 13 bases are a match to TRBD2. V was pared by 5 bases and J by 5 bases, with 9 bases of the junction left unmatched. The CDR3 runs to 16 residues.

The chain employs TRBV5-1 and TRBJ2-1; TRBD2 aligns across 12 bases. Germline V CDR1 and CDR2: SGHRS, YFSETQ. V shed 0 bases and J 9 bases; nucleotides not matched to a gene: 10. The CDR3 is 17 residues long. Written as DNA, the CDR3 is TGCGCCAGCAGCTTGGGGAACCTAGCGGGAGGGCCGGTTGAGCAGTTCTTC. This translates into CASSLGNLAGGPVEQFF.

This clonotype was counted ten times or more. In DNA form, the CDR3 reads TGTGCCAGCACGATTACAGGTTCCAACAATGAGCAGTTCTTC. Its protein product is CASTITGSNNEQFF. This chain joins TRBV11-2 and TRBJ2-1, with D possibly TRBD1 on 5 matching bases. V dropped 7 bases and J dropped 5 bases, with 15 bases sitting between them. Germline CDR1 SGHAT, CDR2 FQNNGV. CDR3 size: 14 residues. Full variable domain (remainder filled in from reference TRBV11-2 and TRBJ2-1): EAGVAQSPRYKIIEKRQSVAFWCNPISGHATLYWYQQILGQGPKLLIQFQNNGVVDDSQLPKDRFSAERLKGVDSTLKIQPAKLEDSAVYLCASTITGSNNEQFFGPGTRLTVL.

The rearrangement uses TRBV30 and TRBJ1-1, with D uncertain. The germline V and J ends were trimmed by 0 bases and 4 bases, with 6 bases remaining between them. Germline CDR1 GTSNPN, CDR2 SVGIG (reference sequence). The CDR3 totals 12 residues. The CDR3, as DNA: TGTGCCTGGAGTGTACGAAGCACTGAAGCTTTCTTT. Amino acids: CAWSVRSTEAFF. Using reference TRBV30 and TRBJ1-1 for the parts outside the CDR3, the full variable domain is SQTIHQWPATLVQPVGSPLSLECTVEGTSNPNLYWYRQAAGRGLQLLFYSVGIGQISSEVPQNLSASRPQDRQFILSSKKLLLSDSGFYLCAWSVRSTEAFFGQGTRLTVV.

This clonotype was recorded at least ten times. The chain links TRBV6-2 or TRBV6-3 to TRBJ1-1; D ambiguous. CDR1 is MNHEY and CDR2 is SVGEGT in the germline V gene. The CDR3 loop spans 11 amino acids. Trimming took off 9 bases at V and 1 base at J, with 6 bases between the two ends. The DNA for the CDR3 is TGTGCCAGTCGCAGGAACACTGAAGCTTTCTTT. This sequence encodes CASRRNTEAFF.

This clonotype was found many times. The chain combines TRBV3-1 with TRBJ1-3, with a tentative D call TRBD1 (6 bases). The CDR3 runs to 15 residues. In germline, CDR1 is LGHDT, CDR2 YNNKEL (reference sequence). V lost 0 bases to trimming and J lost 2 bases, with 8 bases between them. The DNA for the CDR3 is TGTGCCAGCAGCCAAGATTGGGGGCCTGGAAACACCATATATTTT. Its protein product is CASSQDWGPGNTIYF.

This clonotype was seen ten or more times. This rearrangement joins TRBV20-1 to TRBJ2-5; weak D call: TRBD2 (5 bases). V lost 1 base to trimming and J lost 2 bases, with 11 bases between them. From germline, CDR1 is DFQATT and CDR2 SNEGSKA (reference sequence). This CDR3 comprises 14 residues. This CDR3 is CSARAAREQETQYF. CDR3 in DNA: TGCAGTGCTAGAGCCGCTCGGGAACAAGAGACCCAGTACTTC.

This clonotype was counted at least ten times. The chain links TRBV29-1 to TRBJ1-1, with 7 positions matching TRBD1. V lost 7 bases, J lost 5 bases, and 4 bases stayed unmatched. The V gene's germline CDR1 is SQVTM and CDR2 ANQGSEA. The CDR3 loop spans 11 amino acids. CDR3 DNA sequence: TGCAGCGATAGGGGACAGACTGAAGCTTTCTTT. Translated, it gives CSDRGQTEAFF. Variable domain in full (rest from reference TRBV29-1 and TRBJ1-1): SAVISQKPSRDICQRGTSLTIQCQVDSQVTMMFWYRQQPGQSLTLIATANQGSEATYESGFVIDKFPISRPNLTFSTLTVSNMSPEDSSIYLCSDRGQTEAFFGQGTRLTVV.

This clonotype was found many times. This chain connects TRBV18 to TRBJ1-2, with D possibly TRBD1 on 5 matching bases. Between the trimmed V and J ends, which lost 3 bases and 4 bases, there was a span of 6 bases. The CDR3 consists of 12 residues. Germline lookup yields CDR1 KGHSH and CDR2 LQKENI. The CDR3 here is CASSPQGYGYTF. CDR3 nucleotides: TGTGCCAGCTCACCGCAGGGCTATGGCTACACCTTC.

This clonotype was detected ten times or more. The V call is TRBV6-5, the J call TRBJ1-1, with D hard to call. The CDR3 spans 13 residues. Trimming cost V 4 bases and J 4 bases, with 10 bases left between them. Per the germline V gene, CDR1 is MNHEY and CDR2 is SVGAGI. The DNA for the CDR3 is TGTGCCAGCAGTTCCTACGGTGGCACTGAAGCTTTCTTT. It codes for CASSSYGGTEAFF.

This clonotype was picked up many times. The chain links TRBV5-1 to TRBJ2-7; TRBD1 agrees at 8 bases. CDR1 is SGHRS, CDR2 YFSETQ, per germline. Trimming removed 5 bases from V and 0 bases from J; junction bases left unmatched: 4. This CDR3 spans 14 amino acids. CDR3 DNA: TGCGCCAGCAGAGATCAGGGGGCCTCCTACGAGCAGTACTTC. Protein: CASRDQGASYEQYF.

This clonotype was seen repeatedly, ten times or more. The chain uses TRBV28 and TRBJ1-5; no clear D gene. The CDR3 sequence is 15 residues long. The germline gives CDR1 MDHEN, CDR2 SYDVKM. V was shortened by 3 bases and J by 0 bases, with 9 bases between the two germline ends. In DNA, the CDR3 is TGTGCCAGCAGTTTTGTGGGGTATAGCAATCAGCCCCAGCATTTT. It encodes CASSFVGYSNQPQHF.